A selection of T cell receptor beta chains follows, all from one sample in a study of T cells after yellow fever vaccination. TCRdb processed the 5' RACE reads anew with MiXCR; each CDR3 protein has one entry. The table records hundreds of thousands of distinct CDR3 sequences, over 4% of them present only once. Material: PBMCs, obtained 5 days after the yellow fever booster vaccination. All receptors come from a man aged 18 to 29 who received the YFV17D yellow fever vaccine. Each CDR3 is given with its conserved first and last residue. D genes are given only for firm matches. Only part of the rows carry a size: once, few, many, or a class if the clone is expanded.

>TRBV6-2/TRBV6-3|TRBJ1-5|-|few
TGTGCCAGCAAAAGAAGCAGCAATCAGCCCCAGCATTTT
CASKRSSNQPQHF
>TRBV7-2|TRBJ1-1|-|many
TGTGCCAGCAGCTTCGGGTCCCTGAACACTGAAGCTTTCTTT
CASSFGSLNTEAFF
>TRBV27|TRBJ2-1|TRBD2|many
TGTGCCAGCATGGTAGCGGGTGTCTACAATGAGCAGTTCTTC
CASMVAGVYNEQFF
>TRBV12-3/TRBV12-4|TRBJ1-2|TRBD1|many
TGTGCCAGCAGTTTACGAGGGGACAGGGATAACTATGGCTACACCTTC
CASSLRGDRDNYGYTF
>TRBV5-1|TRBJ1-1|-|many
TGCGCCAGCAGCTTGTCGGGACAAATGAACACTGAAGCTTTCTTT
CASSLSGQMNTEAFF
>TRBV4-2|TRBJ2-4|TRBD1|-
TGTGCCAGCAGCCGGCAGGGGGCCGGGGAAAACATTCAGTACTTC
CASSRQGAGENIQYF
>TRBV24-1|TRBJ2-7|-|few
TGTGCCACCAGTGACAGAACGACCTACGAGCAGTACTTC
CATSDRTTYEQYF
>TRBV14|TRBJ2-5|TRBD1|many
TGTGCCAGCAGCCCCCGGACAGGTTGGGAGACCCAGTACTTC
CASSPRTGWETQYF
>TRBV7-3|TRBJ2-3|TRBD1|few
TGTGCCAGCAGCTTCGGGACAGACAAGACAGATACGCAGTATTTT
CASSFGTDKTDTQYF
>TRBV4-1|TRBJ2-1|TRBD2|few
TGCGCCAGCAGCCAAGAGGGGGGTTGGACTAGCGGGGGCCACAATGAGCAGTTCTTC
CASSQEGGWTSGGHNEQFF
>TRBV21-1|TRBJ2-1|-|many
TGTGCCAGCAGCAAAGCCGGAAGCCGTGATGAGCAGTTCTTC
CASSKAGSRDEQFF
>TRBV28|TRBJ1-2|TRBD1|-
TGTGCCAGCACCACAGGGGCGAGCTATGGCTACACCTTC
CASTTGASYGYTF
>TRBV12-3/TRBV12-4|TRBJ2-2|-|few
TGTGCCAGCATACTGGGGAACGGGGCGCTAACCGGGGAGCTGTTTTTT
CASILGNGALTGELFF
>TRBV6-5|TRBJ2-7|-|few
TGTGCCAGCAGTTACTCGAGGGACCAAGCCTACGAGCAGTACTTC
CASSYSRDQAYEQYF
>TRBV10-3|TRBJ1-2|TRBD1|-
TGTGCCATCTGGGGGGACAGTCTCAACTATGGCTACACCTTC
CAIWGDSLNYGYTF
>TRBV7-9|TRBJ2-3|-|few
TGTGCCAGCAGCTCCCGCAGGGGTGGGACAGATACGCAGTATTTT
CASSSRRGGTDTQYF
>TRBV19|TRBJ1-5|-|-
TGTGCCTCATTGGGGCTTTATAGCAATCAGCCCCAGCATTTT
CASLGLYSNQPQHF
>TRBV11-2|TRBJ2-7|-|few
TGTGCCAGCAGCCCGCCCGGGGTACCCTACGAGCAGTACTTC
CASSPPGVPYEQYF
>TRBV7-2|TRBJ2-3|-|many
TGTGCCAGCAGCTTAAAGGCAGATACGCAGTATTTT
CASSLKADTQYF
>TRBV5-1|TRBJ2-1|-|few
TGCGCCAGCAGCTTGGCGCCGATCGGAACAGGGGAGCAGTTCTTC
CASSLAPIGTGEQFF
>TRBV4-2|TRBJ2-1|TRBD2|-
TGTGCCAGCAGCCAAGATCGAGCGGGGCTCTACAATGAGCAGTTCTTC
CASSQDRAGLYNEQFF
>TRBV7-2|TRBJ1-1|-|few
TGTGCCAGCAGCTTAGATAGAGTTGGGAACACTGAAGCTTTCTTT
CASSLDRVGNTEAFF
>TRBV5-6|TRBJ2-3|-|few
TGTGCCAGCAGCACGGCTGTGGATACGCAGTATTTT
CASSTAVDTQYF
>TRBV7-9|TRBJ1-1|-|few
TGTGCCAGCAGCCCAAGGGGGGGCGCGCCTGAAGCTTTCTTT
CASSPRGGAPEAFF
>TRBV27|TRBJ2-2|-|many
TGTGCCGCAACCTCCTACGGCGGGGAGCTGTTTTTT
CAATSYGGELFF
>TRBV29-1|TRBJ2-3|-|-
TGCAGCGTTTCTCCCTCGACCGGTGGAGATACGCAGTATTTT
CSVSPSTGGDTQYF
>TRBV3-2|TRBJ2-7|-|few
TGTGCCAGCAGCCAAGATATGGGGGTCGAGCAGTACTTC
CASSQDMGVEQYF
>TRBV6-5|TRBJ2-5|-|many
TGTGCCAGCAGTTACTCCGTCTCGGGAGAGACCCAGTACTTC
CASSYSVSGETQYF
>TRBV4-2|TRBJ1-6|-|-
TGTGCCAGCAGCCAAGTTTCGGGGGGCTCCTATAATTCACCCCTCCACTTT
CASSQVSGGSYNSPLHF
>TRBV5-6|TRBJ2-1|-|many
TGTGCCAGCAGCTTAGGGGGTGAGCAGTTCTTC
CASSLGGEQFF
>TRBV7-2|TRBJ1-1|-|-
TGTGCCAGCAGCTTAGCGGAGGAGCAGGGGAACCCTGAAGCTTTCTTT
CASSLAEEQGNPEAFF
>TRBV27|TRBJ2-1|TRBD2|-
TGTGCCAGCAGAGTCGGACTAGCGGGGTACAATGAGCAGTTCTTC
CASRVGLAGYNEQFF
>TRBV7-8|TRBJ2-4|TRBD2|many
TGTGCCAGCAGCTTCGTACTAGCGGGGGGAGCCAAAAACATTCAGTACTTC
CASSFVLAGGAKNIQYF
>TRBV4-2|TRBJ2-3|-|-
TGTGCCAGCAGCCAAGATGGTACGGGGAGAAGCACAGATACGCAGTATTTT
CASSQDGTGRSTDTQYF
>TRBV11-2|TRBJ2-1|TRBD1|few
TGTGCCAGCAGCTTAGTTGGGAACAGGGGAATTTTCTACAATGAGCAGTTCTTC
CASSLVGNRGIFYNEQFF
>TRBV5-4|TRBJ2-1|-|-
TGTGCCAGCAGCTGGTCTTCTGTTGAGCAGTTCTTC
CASSWSSVEQFF
>TRBV4-1|TRBJ1-5|-|few
TGCGCCAGCAGCCAAGAGAAAACGAGGGGGAATCAGCCCCAGCATTTT
CASSQEKTRGNQPQHF
>TRBV19|TRBJ2-3|TRBD2|-
TGTGCCGTCGGGACTAGGGGGTCCGCAGATACGCAGTATTTT
CAVGTRGSADTQYF
>TRBV9|TRBJ2-1|TRBD2|-
TGTGCCAGCAGCGTAGGACTAGCGGTCGACATGGGCAATGAGCAGTTCTTC
CASSVGLAVDMGNEQFF
>TRBV27|TRBJ2-7|-|-
TGTGCCAGCAGTTTAGGCGGGACCCCTTACGAGCAGTACTTC
CASSLGGTPYEQYF
>TRBV20-1|TRBJ2-1|-|many
TGCAGTGCTAGCCGGTCCGGCATTGAGCAGTTCTTC
CSASRSGIEQFF
>TRBV7-6|TRBJ2-5|TRBD2|-
TGTGCCAGCAGCTTCGACACTAGCGGGGGGTTCCAAGAGACCCAGTACTTC
CASSFDTSGGFQETQYF
>TRBV6-2/TRBV6-3|TRBJ1-2|-|many
TGTGCCAGCACTCCCGGGACCAACCCCGTTGGGGGCTACACCTTC
CASTPGTNPVGGYTF
>TRBV7-6|TRBJ2-7|-|-
TGTGCCAGCAGCCACGGACGGTACTACGAGCAGTACTTC
CASSHGRYYEQYF
>TRBV25-1|TRBJ2-3|-|many
TGTGCCAGCGGACCCGGGGATACGCAGTATTTT
CASGPGDTQYF
>TRBV6-5|TRBJ2-1|-|-
TGTGCCAGCAGAGTTACGGGGAGCTACAATGAGCAGTTCTTC
CASRVTGSYNEQFF
>TRBV10-3|TRBJ2-3|TRBD2|-
TGTGCCATCAGTAACCTAGCGGGACCCACAGATACGCAGTATTTT
CAISNLAGPTDTQYF
>TRBV3-1|TRBJ2-7|-|few
TGTGCCAGCAGCCAAGTGGCCGGTGCCTACTACGAGCAGTACTTC
CASSQVAGAYYEQYF
>TRBV4-1|TRBJ1-3|TRBD1|many
TGCGCCAGCAGCCAACCCGGACAGGAGAGCTCTGGAAACACCATATATTTT
CASSQPGQESSGNTIYF
>TRBV7-8|TRBJ1-5|TRBD1|-
TGTGCCAGCAGCTCCCGGGACAGGGGATTTCAGCCCCAGCATTTT
CASSSRDRGFQPQHF